This T cell receptor (beta chain) is from a study of T-cell memory formation after mild COVID-19. Study-wide results and limits: Memory sampled before infection contained some responding clones, suggesting cross-reactive memory joined.

Per the germline V gene, CDR1 is MNHEY and CDR2 is SMNVEV (reference sequence). CDR3 size: 13 residues. Trimming pared 3 bases from V and 6 bases from J, leaving 8 bases between. This clonotype has a count of ten or more. Antigen: not known. TCRdb reprocessed the 5' RACE reads with MiXCR, giving one entry per CDR3 protein. The sample shows a few hundred thousand distinct CDR3 sequences, 20% to 25% of them seen only once. The material sequenced was PBMCs or a T cell subset sorted from them (not recorded which). The receptor comes from a man aged 18 to 30 who had mild COVID-19 (a few samples of this study predate the infection). Cell type and time point are not known. The V and J genes are TRBV27 and TRBJ2-2, with D unresolved. This CDR3 reads CASSFGEAGELFF. Written as DNA, the CDR3 is TGTGCCAGCAGTTTTGGAGAGGCCGGGGAGCTGTTTTTT.